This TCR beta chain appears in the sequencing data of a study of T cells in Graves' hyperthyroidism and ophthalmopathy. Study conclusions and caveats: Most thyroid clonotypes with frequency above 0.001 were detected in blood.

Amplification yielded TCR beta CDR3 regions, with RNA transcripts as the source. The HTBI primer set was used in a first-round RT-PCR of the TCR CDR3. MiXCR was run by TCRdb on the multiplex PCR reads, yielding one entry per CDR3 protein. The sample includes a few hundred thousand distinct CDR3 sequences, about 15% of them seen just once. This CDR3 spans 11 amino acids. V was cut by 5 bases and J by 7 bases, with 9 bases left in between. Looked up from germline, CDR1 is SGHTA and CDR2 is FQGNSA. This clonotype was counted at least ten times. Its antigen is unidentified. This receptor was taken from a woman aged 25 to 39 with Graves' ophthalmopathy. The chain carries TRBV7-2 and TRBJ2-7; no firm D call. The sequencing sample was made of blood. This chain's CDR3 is CASSLRGEQYF. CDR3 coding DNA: TGTGCCAGCAGCCTCCGAGGAGAGCAGTACTTC.